Below, one TCR beta chain is given with its context. This clone turned up a few times. It lacks a known antigen. The sample holds no much larger clone one base away, and base qualities are not on file. Sequences LNHDA (CDR1) and SQIVND (CDR2) are obtained from the germline V gene (reference sequence). From cysteine to phenylalanine, the CDR3 is 14 amino acids long. Only the CDR3 DNA is retained, 42 bases long and in frame from the first base. V is reduced by 5 bases and J by 4 bases, leaving a spacing of 14 bases between them. The data were taken from a study of beta chain features in type 1 diabetes (dated by TCRdb to 2017 to 2018). Some background on the complete study: Patients and healthy donors did not differ in mean age, gender distribution, total cell number or subset yield. Naive and central memory subsets were obtained from all 30 or so donors, but regulatory and stem cell-like memory subsets were isolated from only 8 patients and about 8 healthy donors. In the study, TCRB repertoires of sorted circulating CD4+ T cell subsets from recently diagnosed type 1 diabetes patients were compared with those of matched healthy donors. A total of roughly 99,000,000 sorted cells were examined across all samples, and the number of cells per subset was strongly correlated with RNA yield. The paper as a whole reports these results and caveats: Type 1 diabetes patients showed a moderate but significant shortening of TCRB CDR3 length in all four CD4+ subsets. Naive, central memory and regulatory TCRB repertoires appeared more similar among patients than among healthy donors. Only small numbers of individuals were included in the HLA sub-analyses, which left unresolved whether HLA type had any influence on TCRB rearrangement. Shorter templates might be favored by PCR, yet because patient and control samples were amplified and corrected together, any such skew would affect both groups equally. At VDJ recombination sites, type 1 diabetes patients had fewer insertions and more deleted nucleotides, which implies abnormalities in thymic rearrangement. Sequencing cDNA rather than genomic DNA could over-represent highly expressing activated cells, although activation and CD3 levels did not differ between groups.

The entire isolated RNA was reverse transcribed using the High Capacity cDNA Reverse Transcription Kit, and thus expressed TCRB transcripts were sequenced. Deep immunoSEQ sequencing was applied to naive, central memory and regulatory T cell samples, giving an average of roughly 3.6 million total reads per sample. After sorted cells were lysed in RLT buffer, RNA was extracted with DNase-treated RNeasy Micro or Mini kits, with the choice depending on cell number. Each cell subset was processed separately to prevent cross-contamination, with patient and healthy donor samples processed together. TCRB sequences were amplified from cDNA with the immunoSEQ multiplex PCR, producing 87-bp fragments spanning the CDR3 region. Amplicons were sequenced on the Illumina HiSeq platform. In the original analysis: Synthetic template baselines were used to correct PCR bias computationally, reads within Hamming distance 2 were collapsed together, and singletons that could not be merged were discarded. Reads were aligned against IMGT so that V, D and J genes, CDR3 length and insertions or deletions at six rearrangement sites could be assigned. Within each subset, clonotype counts were normalized to the number of sorted cells before true diversity and Gini coefficients were calculated with the tcR R package. The overlap coefficient, calculated on TCRB nucleotide sequences, was used to quantify repertoire sharing. Out-of-frame TCRB sequences from naive cells were analyzed as a proxy for the pre-selection repertoire. TCRdb limited this immuneACCESS table to in-frame rearrangements with V and J called. A share of clones is missing; checked studies link under half to unresolved V genes, and the rest is unexplained. D and trimming come from the DNA, and the V and J calls and clone size come from that table. For this sample the table gives 500,000 to 700,000 clones, of which around 16% were detected only once. The ten largest clones take up around 0.095% of the sample.

A single peripheral blood draw of about 120 mL on average was collected from each donor into heparinised tubes. A BD FACSAria II and a panel including CD45RO, CCR7, CD25, CD127, CD95 and CD27 were used to sort naive, central memory, regulatory and stem cell-like memory CD4+ T cells. Purity was above 98% for every sorted population. PBMCs were isolated right away by Lymphoprep density gradient centrifugation and were stained directly, without culture. So that batch effects would be minimized, each experiment stained and sorted samples in pairs, pairing one healthy donor with one patient. The origin of this receptor is a man aged 18 to 29 in good health. Sequencing was carried out using naive CD4+ T cells from blood. This specimen's cell subset or site label, per the study, means: true naive CD4+ T cells. The chain is encoded by TRBV19 joined to TRBJ2-5; a tentative D call is TRBD2 (6 bases match). CDR3 reads: CASSWTGLGETQYF. The nucleotide sequence is TGTGCCAGTAGTTGGACGGGACTCGGAGAGACCCAGTACTTC.